The source of this T cell receptor (beta chain) is a study of shared clonotypes between healthy human individuals. Study context: The study drew on two women and a few men aged 18 to 49 as donors.

As to this clone: Its antigen is not identified.

Trimming took off 4 bases at V and 2 bases at J, with 18 bases between the two ends. Looked up from germline, CDR1 is SGHVS and CDR2 is FQNEAQ. This CDR3 is 17 amino acids long. Researchers divided each subset's genomic DNA evenly across several immunoSEQ plates. Method: immunoSEQ multiplex PCR; TCRdb's copy keeps in-frame clones and lacks some. The top ten hold 1.5% to 2% of the sample, which has about 2.1 million clones, under 95% seen once. As defined, naive CD8 cells were CD45RO-negative and positively selected for CCR7, with terminally differentiated effector memory CD45RA+ cells excluded. General study findings and limits: Clonotypes not shared had lower generation probabilities than those common to all four donors.

This sequence joins TRBV7-8 and TRBJ1-5; D call uncertain. This clonotype originated in a young man in good health. Some clones in this sample may be carry-over from other donors' samples. Sequenced sample: naive CD8+ T cells from PBMCs. The CDR3 is CASSSTAGRMGNQPQHF. CDR3 nucleotide sequence: TGTGCCAGCAGCTCAACGGCCGGCAGGATGGGCAATCAGCCCCAGCATTTT.